This T cell receptor beta chain was observed in a study of human T cells and chemical hapten exposure. Germline V gene lookup returns CDR1 MNHNY and CDR2 SVGAGI (reference sequence). The CDR3 totals 15 residues. After removal of 5 bases from V and 4 bases from J, the junction contained 10 bases not matched to a gene. Using its own MiXCR run on the RACE reads, TCRdb lists one record per CDR3 protein. The sample contains tens of thousands of distinct CDR3 sequences, around 6.7% of which appear only once. This clonotype was recorded at least ten times. Time point specified: patch test 2, 6 weeks after DPC sensitization. Treatment defined: therapeutic diphenylcyclopropenone sensitization with weekly scalp DPC.

The TCR sequence derives from a woman under 40 with alopecia areata. Some clones in this sample may be carry-over from other donors' samples. This sample comprised whole blood, obtained in connection with sensitization to the hapten diphenylcyclopropenone (DPC). The chain combines TRBV6-6 with TRBJ1-1; 7 bases match TRBD1. The CDR3 DNA sequence: TGTGCCAGCAGTGACCGGGGACAGAGCGGCACTGAAGCTTTCTTT. It specifies CASSDRGQSGTEAFF.